Presented here are 18 T cell receptor beta chains from one specimen sequenced in a study of blood T cells in healthy people across ages. A second PCR, run for about 6 to 12 cycles, used a sample-barcoded 5' primer plus a J-beta primer mix. TCRdb itself ran the 5' RACE reads through MiXCR, one entry per CDR3 protein. The sample lists roughly 1,700,000 distinct CDR3 sequences, over 25% seen once, with roughly 8% in the top ten. The sequenced sample was blood. These receptors were obtained from a woman between 25 and 40 years old in good health.

This clonotype has only one observation. The rearrangement uses TRBV7-2 and TRBJ1-2; D possibly corresponds to TRBD1 (5 bases). Germline lookup yields CDR1 SGHTA and CDR2 FQGNSA. The CDR3 has 14 amino acids. Trimming cost V 7 bases and J 4 bases, with 16 bases left between them. For the CDR3, the DNA is TGTGCCAGCACCCCAAGGGGCCAGGCCTATGGCTACACCTTC. Protein: CASTPRGQAYGYTF.

This clonotype was seen a handful of times. This rearrangement joins TRBV30 to TRBJ1-1, with no clear D. Germline loops: CDR1 GTSNPN, CDR2 SVGIG (reference sequence). This CDR3 comprises 13 residues. V was trimmed by 0 bases and J by 1 base, leaving 6 bases between them. CDR3 sequence (DNA): TGTGCCTGGAGTGTAGGGTCGAACACTGAAGCTTTCTTT. Protein product: CAWSVGSNTEAFF.

About this clonotype itself: A much larger clone is a single base away; this may be a read error. This chain links TRBV29-1 with TRBJ2-7; TRBD1 agrees at 7 bases. CDR1 and CDR2 (germline): SQVTM, ANQGSEA. The J segment lost 6 bases and the V segment lost 7 bases, leaving 12 bases of the junction unmatched. The CDR3 runs to 13 residues. As DNA, the CDR3 is TGCAGCGGGTACGGGATAGGGGGCTCCGAGCAGTACTTC. This translates into CSGYGIGGSEQYF.

The chain couples TRBV6-5 to TRBJ2-4, with 7 bases that match TRBD1. From germline, CDR1 is MNHEY and CDR2 SVGAGI. This CDR3 has 17 amino acids. V trimming: 4 bases; J trimming: 8 bases; junction bases outside the gene matches: 17. CDR3 protein: CASSSGDRSEARYIQYF. The DNA of the CDR3 is TGTGCCAGCAGTTCAGGGGACAGATCCGAAGCCCGATACATTCAGTACTTC.

This sequence joins TRBV20-1 and TRBJ2-7, with D possibly TRBD1 on 6 matching bases. The CDR3 is 11 residues long. Trimming shortened V by 5 bases and J by 6 bases, and 11 bases separated the two germline ends. Germline CDR1 is DFQATT and CDR2 is SNEGSKA (reference sequence). CDR3 in amino acids: CSARRDIEQYF. Written as DNA, the CDR3 is TGCAGTGCTCGCCGGGACATCGAGCAGTACTTC.

The V call is TRBV28, the J call TRBJ2-1; D is undetermined. This CDR3 is 13 amino acids long. Germline lookup yields CDR1 MDHEN and CDR2 SYDVKM. V lost 6 bases, J lost 7 bases, and 13 bases lay in between. The CDR3 region has the DNA TGTGCCAGCAGGCAAACCCTGGGTAATGAGCAGTTCTTC. It encodes CASRQTLGNEQFF.

This clonotype was seen more than once but under ten times. This chain links TRBV6-6 with TRBJ2-7, with 7 nucleotides matching TRBD1. The CDR3 has 14 residues. CDR1 and CDR2 (germline): MNHNY, SVGAGI (reference sequence). J was trimmed by 0 bases and V by 8 bases; bases with no gene match: 7. CDR3 sequence: CASGPRGSSYEQYF. CDR3 nucleotide sequence: TGTGCCAGCGGACCCAGGGGGAGCTCCTACGAGCAGTACTTC.

The chain links TRBV5-1 to TRBJ2-2; unclear D gene. Germline V CDR1 and CDR2: SGHRS, YFSETQ. V was clipped by 2 bases and J by 3 bases, with 14 bases between them. The CDR3 totals 16 residues. The CDR3 region is CASSFQTLEHTGELFF. CDR3 coding DNA: TGCGCCAGCAGCTTTCAGACCCTCGAACACACCGGGGAGCTGTTTTTT.

Comments on this clonotype: The junction and the germline gene differ at one end; a read error may be behind it. The J gene is TRBJ2-1, the V gene TRBV19; D perhaps matches TRBD2 (5 bases). This CDR3 is built from 15 residues. The germline CDR1 and CDR2 sequences are LNHDA and SQIVND (reference sequence). The DNA of the CDR3 is TGTGCCAGTAGTGTAGCTGAGGGAGACTACAATGAGCGGTTCTTC. This sequence encodes CASSVAEGDYNERFF.

The rearrangement uses TRBV9 and TRBJ1-5, with D perhaps matching TRBD1 (5 bases). The V gene lost 0 bases and the J gene lost 6 bases, with 16 bases spanning the gap. Germline V CDR1 and CDR2: SGDLS, YYNGEE. This CDR3 has 16 amino acids. The CDR3 reads CASSVVRGVRSQPQHF. In nucleotides, the CDR3 is TGTGCCAGCAGCGTAGTTCGGGGGGTGAGGAGTCAGCCCCAGCATTTT.

The V and J genes are TRBV6-1 and TRBJ1-1; D call uncertain. From germline, CDR1 is MNHNS and CDR2 SASEGT. V was clipped by 2 bases and J by 4 bases, with 11 bases between them. This CDR3 has 14 residues. The CDR3: CASSERLSATEAFF. The CDR3 nucleotides are TGTGCCAGCAGTGAACGACTTTCGGCCACTGAAGCTTTCTTT.

The J gene is TRBJ1-1, the V gene TRBV11-2; 9 bases are shared with TRBD1. J gave up 3 bases and V 5 bases, and 10 bases lay outside the gene matches. Germline V CDR1 and CDR2: SGHAT, FQNNGV. The CDR3 extends over 16 amino acids. CDR3 protein: CASSNGTGWRDTEAFF. The CDR3 DNA reads as TGTGCCAGCAGCAACGGGACAGGGTGGCGCGACACTGAAGCTTTCTTT.

V and J are TRBV5-1 and TRBJ1-1; weak D call: TRBD1 (6 bases). V was pared by 3 bases and J by 1 base, with 10 bases between. Germline V CDR1 and CDR2: SGHRS, YFSETQ. The CDR3 sequence is 14 residues long. The CDR3 nucleotides read TGCGCCAGCAGCTCGAGACAGGAGAACACTGAAGCTTTCTTT. Translated: CASSSRQENTEAFF.

This clonotype has only a few counts. The genes are TRBV20-1 and TRBJ2-4; D possibly matches TRBD1 or TRBD2 (5 bases each). CDR1 and CDR2 from the germline V gene are DFQATT and SNEGSKA (reference sequence). Trimming took 2 bases from V and 0 from J, leaving 11 bases between them. CDR3 size: 15 residues. CDR3 nucleotides: TGCAGTGCTAGAAGCTCGGGGCTAGCCAAAAACATTCAGTACTTC. It translates to CSARSSGLAKNIQYF.

The chain recombines TRBV6-1 with TRBJ2-3; TRBD2 is a possible D gene (6 bases). The germline gives CDR1 MNHNS, CDR2 SASEGT. The CDR3 spans 16 residues. The V end was cut by 1 base, the J end by 4 bases, with 15 bases between. The CDR3 region is CASSEELGGRADTQYF. The CDR3 DNA follows: TGTGCCAGCAGTGAAGAACTGGGGGGAAGGGCAGATACGCAGTATTTT.

On this clonotype itself: It may be a read error: a sequence one base away is much more abundant. The chain has TRBV4-2 and TRBJ2-7; no reliable D call. The J call may not be correct, given that the DNA end is closer to TRBJ2-3. The CDR3 has 12 amino acids. Germline CDR1 and CDR2: LGHNA and YNFKEQ. CDR3 loop: CASSQDYGLQYF. CDR3 coding DNA: TGTGCCAGCAGCCAAGATTATGGTCTGCAGTATTTT.

On this clonotype itself: Possible read error: a much larger clone is one base away. This chain uses TRBV12-3 or TRBV12-4 with TRBJ1-2; no definite D call. CDR3 length: 12 residues. The CDR3 DNA reads TGTGTCACCACCAGCGCGCGTTATGGCTACACCTTC. Its protein product is CVTTSARYGYTF.

In this sample, this clonotype turned up a few times. The chain links TRBV5-1 to TRBJ2-2, with a weak D call TRBD1 (5 bases). The germline V gene encodes CDR1 SGHRS and CDR2 YFSETQ. Trimming cost V 0 bases and J 1 base, with 10 bases left between them. The CDR3 runs to 16 residues. The CDR3 loop is CASSLVSGMNTGELFF. For the CDR3, the DNA is TGCGCCAGCAGCTTGGTCTCAGGGATGAACACCGGGGAGCTGTTTTTT.